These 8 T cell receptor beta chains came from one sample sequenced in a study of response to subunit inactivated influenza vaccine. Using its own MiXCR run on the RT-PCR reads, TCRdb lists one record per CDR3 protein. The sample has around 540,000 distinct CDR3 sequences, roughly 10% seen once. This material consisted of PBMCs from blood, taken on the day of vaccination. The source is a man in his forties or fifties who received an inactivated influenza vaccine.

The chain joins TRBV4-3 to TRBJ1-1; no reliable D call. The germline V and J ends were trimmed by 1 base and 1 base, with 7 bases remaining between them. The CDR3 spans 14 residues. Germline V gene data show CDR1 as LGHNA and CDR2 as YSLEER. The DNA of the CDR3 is TGCGCCAGCAGCCAAGTGCGGGCGAACACTGAAGCTTTCTTT. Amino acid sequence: CASSQVRANTEAFF.

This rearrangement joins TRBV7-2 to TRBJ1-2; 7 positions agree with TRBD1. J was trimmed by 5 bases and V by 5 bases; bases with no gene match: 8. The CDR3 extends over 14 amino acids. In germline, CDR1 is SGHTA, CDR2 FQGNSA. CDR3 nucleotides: TGTGCCAGCAGCCCTGGGACAGCTTATTATGGCTACACCTTC. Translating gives CASSPGTAYYGYTF.

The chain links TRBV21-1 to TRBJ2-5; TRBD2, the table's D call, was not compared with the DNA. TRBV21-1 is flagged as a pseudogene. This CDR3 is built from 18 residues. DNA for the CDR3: TGTGCCAGCAGCAAAGCCCTCCTAGCGGGAGAGTCGCAAGAGACCCAGTACTTC. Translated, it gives CASSKALLAGESQETQYF.

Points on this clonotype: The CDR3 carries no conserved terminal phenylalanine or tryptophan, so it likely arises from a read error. The CDR3 sequence: CASSLASRETQYL. CDR3 sequence (DNA): TGCGCCAGCAGCTTGGCTAGTAGGGAGACCCAGTACTTA. The V and J genes are TRBV5-1 and TRBJ2-5; D is ambiguous. Germline V gene data show CDR1 as SGHRS and CDR2 as YFSETQ. The CDR3 extends over 13 amino acids. V lost 0 bases to trimming and J lost 5 bases, with 8 bases between them.

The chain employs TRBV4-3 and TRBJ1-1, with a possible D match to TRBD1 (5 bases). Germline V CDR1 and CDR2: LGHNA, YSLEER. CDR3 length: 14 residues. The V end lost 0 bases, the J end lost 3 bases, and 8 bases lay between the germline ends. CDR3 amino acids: CASSQDQGYTEAFF. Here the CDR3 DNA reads TGCGCCAGCAGCCAAGATCAGGGCTACACTGAAGCTTTCTTT.

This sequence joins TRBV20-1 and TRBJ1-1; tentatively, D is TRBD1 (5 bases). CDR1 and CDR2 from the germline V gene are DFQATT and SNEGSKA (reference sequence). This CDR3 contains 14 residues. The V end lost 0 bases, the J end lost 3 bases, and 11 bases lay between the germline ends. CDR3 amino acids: CSARESPTDTEAFF. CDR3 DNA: TGCAGTGCTAGAGAATCGCCGACAGACACTGAAGCTTTCTTT.

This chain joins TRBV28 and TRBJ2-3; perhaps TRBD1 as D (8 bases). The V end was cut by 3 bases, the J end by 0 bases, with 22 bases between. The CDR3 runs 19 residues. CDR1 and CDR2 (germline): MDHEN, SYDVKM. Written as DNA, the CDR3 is TGTGCCAGCAGTTTGACAGGGGTGGTGGAGCGGGGTAGCACAGATACGCAGTATTTT. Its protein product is CASSLTGVVERGSTDTQYF. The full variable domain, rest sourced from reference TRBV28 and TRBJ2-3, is DVKVTQSSRYLVKRTGEKVFLECVQDMDHENMFWYRQDPGLGLRLIYFSYDVKMKEKGDIPEGYSVSREKKERFSLILESASTNQTSMYLCASSLTGVVERGSTDTQYFGPGTRLTVL.

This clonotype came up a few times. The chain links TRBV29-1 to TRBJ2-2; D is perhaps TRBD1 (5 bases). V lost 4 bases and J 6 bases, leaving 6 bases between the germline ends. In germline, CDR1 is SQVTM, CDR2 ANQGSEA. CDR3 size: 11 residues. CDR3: CSVVGAGELFF. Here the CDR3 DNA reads TGCAGCGTTGTAGGGGCCGGGGAGCTGTTTTTT.